The clone carrying this T cell receptor (beta chain) was seen at least ten times. Amplified TCR beta CDR3 regions came from RNA transcripts. The study used the HTBI primer set for a first-round RT-PCR of the TCR CDR3. One entry per CDR3 protein, called by TCRdb with MiXCR from the multiplex PCR reads. The sample has about 690,000 distinct CDR3 sequences; about 18% are singletons. Germline CDR1 is SNHLY and CDR2 is FYNNEI. The CDR3 extends over 15 amino acids. Trimming stripped 2 bases from V and 6 bases from J, with 16 bases between. This entry is derived from a study of T cells in Graves' hyperthyroidism and ophthalmopathy.

V and J are TRBV2 and TRBJ1-1; D is uncertain. The source is a man in his forties or fifties with Graves' hyperthyroidism. The sample comprised blood. CDR3: CASSESTVRLAEAFF. In DNA, the CDR3 is TGTGCCAGCAGTGAATCGACGGTTAGGTTAGCTGAAGCTTTCTTT.